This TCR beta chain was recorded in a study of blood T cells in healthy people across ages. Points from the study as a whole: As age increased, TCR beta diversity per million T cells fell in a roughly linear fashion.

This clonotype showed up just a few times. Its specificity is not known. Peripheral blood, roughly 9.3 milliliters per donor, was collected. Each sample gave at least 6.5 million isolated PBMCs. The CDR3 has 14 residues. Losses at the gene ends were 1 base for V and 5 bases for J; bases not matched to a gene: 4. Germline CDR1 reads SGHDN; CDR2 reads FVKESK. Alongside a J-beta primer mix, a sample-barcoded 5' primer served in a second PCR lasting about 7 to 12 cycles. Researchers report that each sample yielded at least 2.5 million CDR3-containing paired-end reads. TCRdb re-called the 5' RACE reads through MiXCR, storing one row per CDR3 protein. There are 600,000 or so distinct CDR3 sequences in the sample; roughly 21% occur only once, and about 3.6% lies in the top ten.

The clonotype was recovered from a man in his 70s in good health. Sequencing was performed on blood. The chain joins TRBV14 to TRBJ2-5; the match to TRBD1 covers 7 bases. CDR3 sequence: CASSQVTGLETQYF. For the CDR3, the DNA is TGTGCCAGCAGCCAAGTGACAGGGTTGGAGACCCAGTACTTC.